Listed below are T cell receptor beta chains from one sample, sequenced in a study of Ad26.COV2.S vaccination and SARS-CoV-2 variants. The data were produced by immunoSEQ multiplex PCR, yet TCRdb's version contains in-frame clones alone and is incomplete. The table shows around 450,000 clones, with roughly 90% occurring only once. Here the sequenced sample was peripheral blood, taken in a trial of Ad26.COV2.S vaccine versus placebo. These receptors all come from a person aged 18-60 years who received the Ad26.COV2.S COVID-19 vaccine or a placebo. Each CDR3 is given with its conserved first and last residue. The order of the fields is J gene, V gene, clone size, D gene, CDR3 DNA, CDR3 protein. The D gene is left open where the match is weak. Rows may omit the clone size; those that give it use once, few, many or a size class.

>TRBJ1-1|TRBV28|-|-
TGTGCCAGCAGTCCCCCCGGGTTGTTGGCAGCTTTCTTT
CASSPPGLLAAFF
>TRBJ1-2|TRBV5-6|-|-
TGTGCCAGCAGCCCCTTGGGGGAGGACAGATTTAAGGATGGCTACACCTTC
CASSPLGEDRFKDGYTF
>TRBJ1-5|TRBV25-1|-|-
TGTGCCAGCAACTCCATAGTCTATAGCAATCAGCCCCAGCATTTT
CASNSIVYSNQPQHF
>TRBJ2-7|TRBV2|few|TRBD1
TGTGCCAGCAGTTATGACAGGGATGAGTACTTC
CASSYDRDEYF
>TRBJ2-7|TRBV7-2|-|-
TGTGCCAGCAGCCCGACGGTCGACGAGCAGTACTTC
CASSPTVDEQYF
>TRBJ2-1|TRBV7-9|-|-
TGTGCCAGCAGCGGCCCCGGGGACAACTACAATGAGCAGTTCTTC
CASSGPGDNYNEQFF
>TRBJ1-5|TRBV7-8|-|-
TGTGCCAGCAGCCAGGGGCAGGGCGGAAATCAGCCCCAGCATTTT
CASSQGQGGNQPQHF
>TRBJ1-1|TRBV11-2|-|-
TGTGCCAGCAGCTTAAGGGTCGGGGGGTCCGAAGCTTTCTTT
CASSLRVGGSEAFF
>TRBJ2-7|TRBV4-2|few|-
TGTGCCAGCAGCCAAGGGGTAATGGGTCCCTACGAGCAGTACTTC
CASSQGVMGPYEQYF
>TRBJ2-1|TRBV28|-|TRBD1
TGTGCCAGCAGCCAGGGGGCGGACTACAATGAGCAGTTCTTC
CASSQGADYNEQFF
>TRBJ2-5|TRBV29-1|-|TRBD2
TGCAGCGTTGATCGGTTAGCGGGGGGACAAGAGACCCAGTACTTC
CSVDRLAGGQETQYF
>TRBJ1-5|TRBV4-1|-|-
TGCGCCAGCAGCCAAGGACCATATAGCAATCAGCCCCAGCATTTT
CASSQGPYSNQPQHF
>TRBJ2-7|TRBV28|-|-
TGTGCCAGTAGTCCTGCGGTAGGGAAGTTCGACGAGCAGTACTTC
CASSPAVGKFDEQYF
>TRBJ1-2|TRBV28|-|TRBD1
TGTGCCAGCAGTTCTCTGGACAGGCTTCCATATGGCTACACCTTC
CASSSLDRLPYGYTF
>TRBJ1-5|TRBV28|-|-
TGTGCCAGCACCCCGGACACCCTCAATCAGCCCCAGCATTTT
CASTPDTLNQPQHF
>TRBJ2-3|TRBV5-1|-|-
TGCGCCAGCAGCTCGACAATCAGCACAGATACGCAGTATTTT
CASSSTISTDTQYF
>TRBJ1-4|TRBV5-5|-|-
TGTGCCAGCAGCTTGTTTCGGGATGGAAACTGGTTTTTT
CASSLFRDGNWFF
>TRBJ1-3|TRBV10-3|-|-
TGTGCCGTCGGTCAAGCCCCAGACTCTGGAAACACCATATATTTT
CAVGQAPDSGNTIYF
>TRBJ1-2|TRBV19|-|TRBD1
TGTGCCAGTATCGGGAGGGACAGAGCCTATGGCTACACCTTC
CASIGRDRAYGYTF
>TRBJ1-2|TRBV30|-|TRBD1
TGTGCCTGGGGACAGGGGGGTGGCTACACCTTC
CAWGQGGGYTF
>TRBJ2-7|TRBV29-1|-|TRBD2
TGCAGCGTTGCGAAGCGGGGACCCGTCTACGAGCAGTACTTC
CSVAKRGPVYEQYF
>TRBJ1-6|TRBV30|-|-
TGTGCCTGGAGGGGGGGCGCCTATAATTCACCCCTCCACTTT
CAWRGGAYNSPLHF
>TRBJ2-5|TRBV19|-|TRBD1
TGTGCCAGTAGTAGGGGGGACAGGTCCATCGGGACCCAGTACTTC
CASSRGDRSIGTQYF
>TRBJ1-1|TRBV5-1|-|-
TGCGCCAGCAGCCTGAACCCAGGGTTAAACACTGAAGCTTTCTTT
CASSLNPGLNTEAFF
>TRBJ1-3|TRBV7-3|-|TRBD1
TGTGCCAGCAGCCCGGGGACAGGGTCCGGAAACACCATATATTTT
CASSPGTGSGNTIYF
>TRBJ2-5|TRBV29-1|-|TRBD1
TGCAGCGTACGAGTGACAGGGCTGGGAGAGACCCAGTACTTC
CSVRVTGLGETQYF
>TRBJ2-1|TRBV2|-|-
TGTGCCAGCAGCCAGGGGAACCCCTACAATGAGCAGTTCTTC
CASSQGNPYNEQFF
>TRBJ1-1|TRBV3-1/TRBV3-2|-|-
TGTGCCAGCAGCCAAGTTGCTGGGAACACTGAAGCTTTCTTT
CASSQVAGNTEAFF
>TRBJ1-5|TRBV19|once|-
TGTGCCAGTAGTATGTGGACCCAGGGCCCAAATCAGCCCCAGCATTTT
CASSMWTQGPNQPQHF
>TRBJ1-2|TRBV11-1|-|TRBD1
TGTGCCAGCAGCCCAAGGACAGGGAACTATGGCTACACCTTC
CASSPRTGNYGYTF
>TRBJ2-1|TRBV2|-|TRBD1
TGTGCCAGCAGCGGGACAGACAGCTCCTACAATGAGCAGTTCTTC
CASSGTDSSYNEQFF
>TRBJ2-3|TRBV15|-|-
TGTGCCACCAGCAGGGAGGGGACCGCTAGAAGCACAGATACGCAGTATTTT
CATSREGTARSTDTQYF
>TRBJ2-7|TRBV7-2|-|-
TGTGCCAGCAGCTTTGGACAGTCCTCCTACGAGCAGTACTTC
CASSFGQSSYEQYF